Shown below are 23 T cell receptor beta chains from a single sample sequenced in a study of beta chain features in type 1 diabetes. Study-wide points: There was a moderate but significant shortening of TCRB CDR3s in all four CD4+ subsets of Type 1 diabetes patients.

Reverse transcription of all isolated RNA meant that expressed TCRB transcripts were sequenced. Here immunoSEQ multiplex PCR was the method, and the copy in TCRdb shows in-frame clones only, minus some. This table holds roughly 300,000 clones, about 13% found once. No antigens are known for them. The sequenced material came from naive CD4+ T cells from blood. These receptors were taken from a man aged 30 to 39 with type 1 diabetes.

The V call is TRBV5-1, the J call TRBJ2-7; 7 nucleotides agree with TRBD2. The germline V gene has CDR1 SGHRS and CDR2 YFSETQ. This CDR3 region has 14 residues. The junction had 8 bases not matched to a gene; V was cut back by 4 bases and J by 4 bases. The CDR3: CASSPGLVPYEQYF. CDR3 DNA sequence: TGCGCCAGCAGCCCCGGACTAGTCCCTTACGAGCAGTACTTC. The full variable domain, its missing parts supplied by reference TRBV5-1 and TRBJ2-7, is KAGVTQTPRYLIKTRGQQVTLSCSPISGHRSVSWYQQTPGQGLQFLFEYFSETQRNKGNFPGRFSGRQFSNSRSEMNVSTLELGDSALYLCASSPGLVPYEQYFGPGTRLTVT.

V and J are TRBV11-2 and TRBJ2-5, with 8 bases aligning to TRBD2. Per germline, CDR1 SGHAT and CDR2 FQNNGV. The CDR3 contains 15 residues. With V trimmed by 5 bases and J by 2 bases, 7 bases remained unmatched. CDR3 bases: TGTGCCAGCAGCATCATAGCGGGACGACAAGAGACCCAGTACTTC. Translation gives CASSIIAGRQETQYF.

This clone was recorded a few times. The CDR3: CASSSSIRGSYNEQFF. The CDR3 nucleotides read TGTGCCAGCAGCTCTTCGATCCGCGGTTCCTACAATGAGCAGTTCTTC. This chain links TRBV7-8 with TRBJ2-1; no firm D call. The CDR3 spans 16 residues. V dropped 4 bases and J dropped 1 base, with 14 bases sitting between them. From germline, CDR1 is SGHVS and CDR2 FQNEAQ. The entire variable domain, with the rest obtained from reference TRBV7-8 and TRBJ2-1, is as follows: GAGVSQSPRYKVAKRGQDVALRCDPISGHVSLFWYQQALGQGPEFLTYFQNEAQLDKSGLPSDRFFAERPEGSVSTLKIQRTQQEDSAVYLCASSSSIRGSYNEQFFGPGTRLTVL.

The chain recombines TRBV7-2 with TRBJ2-7, with D perhaps TRBD2 (6 bases). The CDR3 has 14 amino acids. Germline CDR1 and CDR2: SGHTA and FQGNSA. V lost 10 bases to trimming and J lost 2 bases, with 18 bases between them. This chain's CDR3 is CATSRGWAAYEQYF. In DNA form, the CDR3 reads TGTGCCACCTCGCGGGGATGGGCCGCCTACGAGCAGTACTTC. Variable domain in full (rest from reference TRBV7-2 and TRBJ2-7): GAGVSQSPSNKVTEKGKDVELRCDPISGHTALYWYRQSLGQGLEFLIYFQGNSAPDKSGLPSDRFSAERTGGSVSTLTIQRTQQEDSAVYLCATSRGWAAYEQYFGPGTRLTVT.

CDR3 nucleotide sequence: TGCGCCAGCAGCGCGGGAGCGAACACTGAAGCTTTCTTT. It is translated as CASSAGANTEAFF. The chain links TRBV5-1 to TRBJ1-1; D is unclear. This CDR3 contains 13 residues. Germline CDR1 and CDR2: SGHRS and YFSETQ. V was pared by 4 bases and J by 1 base, with 8 bases between.

This clone has only a few counts. The CDR3 loop is CASEPGRDNFKQYF. In DNA form, the CDR3 reads TGTGCCAGCGAACCGGGAAGGGACAATTTCAAGCAGTACTTC. The chain links TRBV7-9 to TRBJ2-7; possible D gene TRBD1, 6 bases. V lost 8 bases and J 8 bases, leaving 22 bases between the germline ends. This CDR3 has 14 residues. Germline values: CDR1 SEHNR, CDR2 FQNEAQ (reference sequence). Drawing the rest from reference TRBV7-9 and TRBJ2-7, the complete variable domain is DTGVSQNPRHKITKRGQNVTFRCDPISEHNRLYWYRQTLGQGPEFLTYFQNEAQLEKSRLLSDRFSAERPKGSFSTLEIQRTEQGDSAMYLCASEPGRDNFKQYFGPGTRLTVT.

The chain links TRBV6-1 to TRBJ2-3, with D unclear. There are 13 residues in the CDR3. Germline lookup yields CDR1 MNHNS and CDR2 SASEGT. V gave up 2 bases and J gave up 2 bases, with 5 bases separating them. The CDR3 here is CASSERVTDTQYF. The CDR3 DNA sequence: TGTGCCAGCAGTGAACGAGTCACAGATACGCAGTATTTT.

The gene calls are TRBV7-8 and TRBJ1-5; no reliable D call. The V and J ends lost 3 bases and 1 base respectively, with 7 bases between them. Per germline, CDR1 SGHVS and CDR2 FQNEAQ. This CDR3 comprises 14 residues. Here the CDR3 reads CASSFLLSNQPQHF. Written as DNA, the CDR3 is TGTGCCAGCAGCTTTTTACTCAGCAATCAGCCCCAGCATTTT.

This chain joins TRBV5-4 and TRBJ2-3; D remains unclear. The CDR3 loop spans 14 amino acids. V was clipped by 4 bases and J by 0 bases, with 9 bases between them. The germline CDR1 and CDR2 sequences are SGHNT and YYREEE (reference sequence). CDR3: CASSDKTSTDTQYF. The DNA of the CDR3 is TGTGCCAGCAGCGATAAAACAAGCACAGATACGCAGTATTTT.

The gene calls are TRBV25-1 and TRBJ2-2; 8 bases fit TRBD1. V gave up 5 bases and J gave up 7 bases; unmatched junction bases: 12. There are 16 residues in the CDR3. The V gene's germline CDR1 is MGHDK and CDR2 SYGVNS. For the CDR3, the DNA is TGTGCCAGCAGTAGTAATGCAGGGGGCGCCGGCGGGGAGCTGTTTTTT. It translates to CASSSNAGGAGGELFF. The variable domain in full, completed from reference TRBV25-1 and TRBJ2-2, reads EADIYQTPRYLVIGTGKKITLECSQTMGHDKMYWYQQDPGMELHLIHYSYGVNSTEKGDLSSESTVSRIRTEHFPLTLESARPSHTSQYLCASSSNAGGAGGELFFGEGSRLTVL.

This clone was found a few times. This chain uses TRBV2 with TRBJ1-5; TRBD1 agrees at 9 bases. This CDR3 contains 16 residues. The V and J ends lost 3 bases and 6 bases, in that order; junction bases with no gene match: 9. Germline CDR1 reads SNHLY; CDR2 reads FYNNEI. CDR3 sequence: CASSDPGQGFSQPQHF. The DNA of the CDR3 is TGTGCCAGCAGTGATCCGGGACAGGGTTTCTCTCAGCCCCAGCATTTT. The full variable domain, its missing parts supplied by reference TRBV2 and TRBJ1-5, is EPEVTQTPSHQVTQMGQEVILRCVPISNHLYFYWYRQILGQKVEFLVSFYNNEISEKSEIFDDQFSVERPDGSNFTLKIRSTKLEDSAMYFCASSDPGQGFSQPQHFGDGTRLSIL.

The rearrangement links TRBV6-5 to TRBJ2-1, with a weak D call TRBD2 (6 bases). Per the germline V gene, CDR1 is MNHEY and CDR2 is SVGAGI. V lost 1 base and J lost 7, with 14 bases in between. CDR3 size: 15 residues. CDR3 sequence: CASSYWREGFNEQFF. The CDR3 region has the DNA TGTGCCAGCAGTTACTGGCGGGAAGGATTTAATGAGCAGTTCTTC.

This clone was found a few times. The chain is built from TRBV5-4 and TRBJ2-1; D perhaps matches TRBD1 (5 bases). V lost 5 bases to trimming and J lost 6 bases, with 12 bases between them. The V gene's germline CDR1 is SGHNT and CDR2 YYREEE (reference sequence). There are 13 residues in the CDR3. The CDR3: CASSSGQGNEQFF. Written as DNA, the CDR3 is TGTGCCAGCAGTAGTGGTCAGGGCAATGAGCAGTTCTTC. The variable domain in full, completed from reference TRBV5-4 and TRBJ2-1, reads ETGVTQSPTHLIKTRGQQVTLRCSSQSGHNTVSWYQQALGQGPQFIFQYYREEENGRGNFPPRFSGLQFPNYSSELNVNALELDDSALYLCASSSGQGNEQFFGPGTRLTVL.

This clone turned up a few times. V gene TRBV6-4 combines with J gene TRBJ2-1; 7 positions match TRBD2. The germline CDR1 and CDR2 sequences are MRHNA and SNTAGT. This CDR3 is 14 amino acids long. Trimming removed 4 bases from V and 8 bases from J; junction bases left unmatched: 8. CDR3 sequence (DNA): TGTGCCAGCAGTGTAGGCGGGAGTATATATGAGCAGTTCTTC. Its translation: CASSVGGSIYEQFF.

The chain employs TRBV15 and TRBJ2-5; perhaps TRBD2 as D (7 bases). Between the trimmed V and J ends, which lost 0 bases and 2 bases, there was a span of 13 bases. The CDR3 is 16 residues long. Germline V gene sequence: CDR1 LNHNV, CDR2 YYDKDF (reference sequence). For the CDR3, the DNA is TGTGCCACCAGCAGAGATGGAGCGGGACAACAAGAGACCCAGTACTTC. This sequence encodes CATSRDGAGQQETQYF. The whole variable domain, filled in from reference TRBV15 and TRBJ2-5, reads DAMVIQNPRYQVTQFGKPVTLSCSQTLNHNVMYWYQQKSSQAPKLLFHYYDKDFNNEADTPDNFQSRRPNTSFCFLDIRSPGLGDTAMYLCATSRDGAGQQETQYFGPGTRLLVL.

This rearrangement joins TRBV7-9 to TRBJ2-3; 12 bases agree with TRBD2. Germline CDR1 reads SEHNR; CDR2 reads FQNEAQ (reference sequence). With V trimmed by 5 bases and J by 3 bases, 6 bases remained unmatched. The CDR3 contains 16 residues. In DNA form, the CDR3 reads TGTGCCAGCAGCCTAGGACTAGCGGGACCTACAGATACGCAGTATTTT. Translation gives CASSLGLAGPTDTQYF.

The table lists this clone with a few counts. The J gene is TRBJ2-2, the V gene TRBV4-2, with D maybe TRBD2 (6 bases). The CDR3 has 16 amino acids. The germline V and J ends were trimmed by 4 bases and 1 base, with 13 bases remaining between them. CDR1 and CDR2 (germline): LGHNA, YNFKEQ. CDR3 bases: TGTGCCAGCAGCCTCCAGGGCGGGGTGAACACCGGGGAGCTGTTTTTT. Its translation: CASSLQGGVNTGELFF.

This clone was detected a few times. The chain has TRBV29-1 and TRBJ2-3; possible D gene TRBD2, 5 bases. The V end was cut by 3 bases, the J end by 2 bases, with 9 bases between. Germline assignment: CDR1 SQVTM and CDR2 ANQGSEA. The CDR3 contains 13 residues. CDR3 nucleotides: TGCAGCGTTGAGGGGAGAAACACAGATACGCAGTATTTT. This encodes CSVEGRNTDTQYF.

The CDR3 is CASTQVAGEYNEQFF. The CDR3 DNA sequence: TGTGCCAGCACCCAAGTAGCGGGAGAATACAATGAGCAGTTCTTC. The chain couples TRBV27 to TRBJ2-1; 9 nucleotides match TRBD2. Germline CDR1 is MNHEY and CDR2 is SMNVEV (reference sequence). The CDR3 runs to 15 residues. The V segment lost 7 bases and the J segment 4 bases; nucleotides outside the gene matches: 8.

This clone was seen more than once but under ten times. This chain uses TRBV5-1 with TRBJ1-1, with D tentatively TRBD1 (5 bases). Trimming shortened V by 4 bases and J by 3 bases, and 13 bases separated the two germline ends. CDR1 and CDR2 (germline): SGHRS, YFSETQ. CDR3 length: 14 amino acids. CDR3 sequence: CASSLTDFYTEAFF. The CDR3 DNA sequence: TGCGCCAGCAGCCTGACAGACTTCTACACTGAAGCTTTCTTT.

The rearrangement joins TRBV5-1 to TRBJ2-7, with D perhaps TRBD1 (5 bases). V was cut by 0 bases and J by 3 bases, with 10 bases left in between. Germline loops: CDR1 SGHRS, CDR2 YFSETQ. This CDR3 region has 14 residues. In nucleotides, the CDR3 is TGCGCCAGCAGCTTGGGTCCTCAGGGCTACGAGCAGTACTTC. Translated, it gives CASSLGPQGYEQYF.

This clone showed up just a few times. This chain connects TRBV18 to TRBJ2-1, with 7 bases identical to TRBD1. The CDR3 covers 16 residues. Germline V CDR1 and CDR2: KGHSH, LQKENI. J lost 8 bases, V lost 6 bases, and 16 bases had no gene match. This CDR3 is CASSSGPGQQTYEQFF. In nucleotides, the CDR3 is TGTGCCAGCTCCTCGGGGCCGGGACAGCAAACCTATGAGCAGTTCTTC.

The chain has TRBV5-4 and TRBJ1-5; 9 bases match TRBD1. With 4 bases clipped from V and 6 bases from J, the junction kept 2 bases outside the gene matches. Germline CDR1 reads SGHNT; CDR2 reads YYREEE (reference sequence). The CDR3 sequence is 13 residues long. CDR3: CASSVGQGQPQHF. As DNA, the CDR3 is TGTGCCAGCAGCGTGGGACAGGGTCAGCCCCAGCATTTT.